This entry concerns a single T cell receptor beta chain. This entry belongs to a study of tumor-infiltrating lymphocytes in primary liver carcinoma. Starting from 500 ng of total RNA, TCR beta cDNA was produced with a primer in the constant region. A slightly modified ARM-PCR protocol with three nested multiplex PCR rounds produced these TCR beta libraries. Two initial PCR rounds of around 9 cycles each paired TRBV1-TRBV30 forward primers with a C-beta reverse primer. TCRdb analysed the multiplex PCR reads with MiXCR anew, one entry per CDR3 protein. The sample lists 50,000 to 60,000 distinct CDR3 sequences; about 80% were seen once. Taking about 18-30 mg of unsorted bulk tissue, the authors co-extracted RNA and DNA. The CDR3 has 16 amino acids. V was trimmed by 2 bases and J by 2 bases, leaving 16 bases between them. Germline lookup yields CDR1 MNHEY and CDR2 SVGAGI.

The origin of this receptor is a man aged 35 to 55 with primary liver carcinoma and hepatitis B virus infection. This chain uses TRBV6-5 with TRBJ2-7; maybe TRBD1 (6 bases). Source material: liver tumor tissue from sampling region 5. Subset given: tumor region T5, tumor centre. CDR3 loop: CASSYGERGHTYEQYF. DNA for the CDR3: TGTGCCAGCAGTTACGGAGAGAGGGGACATACCTACGAGCAGTACTTC.